The next 4 T cell receptor beta chains were all read from a single sample in a study of a mutant IDH1 vaccine in newly diagnosed glioma. The protocol was immunoSEQ multiplex PCR, while the TCRdb copy is restricted to in-frame clones and leaves out a portion. The table records approximately 54,000 clones, roughly 80% of them present only once. The time point here: baseline, week 1 (first vaccination visit). Treatment of the sample: pre-vaccination baseline after standard-of-care therapy. The specimen was PBMCs, collected from a glioma patient treated with radiotherapy, temozolomide or both. These TCRs come from a man younger than 35 with glioma.

The chain links TRBV6-5 to TRBJ1-3; D unclear. Trimming removed 4 bases at V and 4 bases at J, with 8 bases between. The CDR3 is 13 residues long. CDR1 is MNHEY, CDR2 SVGAGI, per germline. CDR3 protein: CASSSALGNTIYF. CDR3 nucleotide sequence: TGTGCCAGCAGTTCCGCTTTGGGAAACACCATATATTTT.

The V call is TRBV28, the J call TRBJ2-7, with D possibly TRBD1 on 5 matching bases. This CDR3 is built from 13 residues. Between the trimmed V and J ends, which lost 5 bases and 2 bases, there was a span of 10 bases. Germline values: CDR1 MDHEN, CDR2 SYDVKM. CDR3 residues: CASSIVGPYEQYF. The CDR3 DNA is TGTGCCAGCAGTATAGTGGGGCCCTACGAGCAGTACTTC.

The V call is TRBV11-2, the J call TRBJ2-7; 10 nucleotides align to TRBD2. Unmatched junction bases numbered 13, after V lost 1 base and J lost 4 bases. This CDR3 is built from 18 residues. The germline V gene has CDR1 SGHAT and CDR2 FQNNGV. CDR3 in DNA: TGTGCCAGCAGCTTAGGTTGGAGCGGGAGGGCCCGGAGTTACGAGCAGTACTTC. Protein: CASSLGWSGRARSYEQYF.

This clone was seen once. The V and J genes are TRBV7-2 and TRBJ2-2, with 14 bases fitting TRBD2. J was trimmed by 9 bases and V by 3 bases; bases with no gene match: 12. The CDR3 length is 18 residues. Germline CDR1 reads SGHTA; CDR2 reads FQGNSA. The DNA of the CDR3 is TGTGCCAGCAGCTTGGCGACTAGCGGGAGGGCCGGGTCCTGGGAGCTGTTTTTT. Translation: CASSLATSGRAGSWELFF.